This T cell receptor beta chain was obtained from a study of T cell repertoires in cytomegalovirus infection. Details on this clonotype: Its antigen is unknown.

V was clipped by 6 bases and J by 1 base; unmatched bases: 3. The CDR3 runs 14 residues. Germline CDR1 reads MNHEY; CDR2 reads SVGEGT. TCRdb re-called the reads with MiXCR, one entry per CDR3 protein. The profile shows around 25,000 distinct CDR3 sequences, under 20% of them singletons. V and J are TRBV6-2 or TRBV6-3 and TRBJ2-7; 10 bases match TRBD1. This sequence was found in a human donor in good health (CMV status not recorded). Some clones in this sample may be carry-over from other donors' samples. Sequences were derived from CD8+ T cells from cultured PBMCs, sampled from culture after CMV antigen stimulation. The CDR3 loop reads CASSWGQGSYEQYF. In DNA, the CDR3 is TGTGCCAGCAGCTGGGGACAGGGGTCCTACGAGCAGTACTTC.